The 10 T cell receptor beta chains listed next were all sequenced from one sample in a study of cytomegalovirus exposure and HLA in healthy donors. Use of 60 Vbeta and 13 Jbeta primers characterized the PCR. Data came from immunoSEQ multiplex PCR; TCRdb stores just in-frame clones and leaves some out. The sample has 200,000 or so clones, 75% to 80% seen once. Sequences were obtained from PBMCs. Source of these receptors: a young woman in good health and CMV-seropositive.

The CDR3 region has the DNA TGTGCCAGTACCCGTACTAACTATGGCTACACCTTC. It yields the protein CASTRTNYGYTF. The chain recombines TRBV19 with TRBJ1-2; D ambiguous. The CDR3 loop spans 12 amino acids. Germline-derived CDR1 and CDR2 are LNHDA and SQIVND (reference sequence). Deletions cut 7 bases from V and 0 bases from J, with 6 bases between.

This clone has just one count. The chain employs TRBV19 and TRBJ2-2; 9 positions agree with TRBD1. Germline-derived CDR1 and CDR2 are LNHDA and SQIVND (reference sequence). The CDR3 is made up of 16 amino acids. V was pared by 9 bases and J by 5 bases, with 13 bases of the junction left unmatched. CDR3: CASLLGDRVTTGELFF. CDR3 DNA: TGTGCCAGCCTTTTGGGGGACAGGGTAACAACCGGGGAGCTGTTTTTT.

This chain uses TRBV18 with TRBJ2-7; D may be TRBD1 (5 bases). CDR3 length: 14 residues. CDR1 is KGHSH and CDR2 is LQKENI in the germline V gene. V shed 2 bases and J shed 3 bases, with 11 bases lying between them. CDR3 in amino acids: CASSPVQGNYEQYF. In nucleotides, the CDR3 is TGTGCCAGCTCACCAGTTCAGGGAAACTACGAGCAGTACTTC. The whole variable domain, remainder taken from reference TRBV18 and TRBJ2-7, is NAGVMQNPRHLVRRRGQEARLRCSPMKGHSHVYWYRQLPEEGLKFMVYLQKENIIDESGMPKERFSAEFPKEGPSILRIQQVVRGDSAAYFCASSPVQGNYEQYFGPGTRLTVT.

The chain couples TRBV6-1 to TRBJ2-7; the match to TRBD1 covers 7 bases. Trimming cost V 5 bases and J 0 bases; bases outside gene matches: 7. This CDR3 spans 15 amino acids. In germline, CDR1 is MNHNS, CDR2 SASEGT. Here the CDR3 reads CASSLSTGYSYEQYF. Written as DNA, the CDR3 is TGTGCCAGCAGTCTCTCGACAGGGTACTCCTACGAGCAGTACTTC.

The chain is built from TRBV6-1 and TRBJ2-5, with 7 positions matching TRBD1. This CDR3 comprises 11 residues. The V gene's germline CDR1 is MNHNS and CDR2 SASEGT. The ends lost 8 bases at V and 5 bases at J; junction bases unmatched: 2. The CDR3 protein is CASDRAETQYF. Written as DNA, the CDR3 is TGTGCCAGCGACAGGGCGGAGACCCAGTACTTC.

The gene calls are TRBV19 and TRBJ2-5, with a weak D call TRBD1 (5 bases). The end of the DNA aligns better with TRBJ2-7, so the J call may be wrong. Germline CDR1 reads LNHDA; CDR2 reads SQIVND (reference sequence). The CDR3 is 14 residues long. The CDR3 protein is CASQDTRHSYEQYF. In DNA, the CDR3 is TGTGCCAGTCAGGACACCCGACATTCCTACGAGCAGTACTTC.

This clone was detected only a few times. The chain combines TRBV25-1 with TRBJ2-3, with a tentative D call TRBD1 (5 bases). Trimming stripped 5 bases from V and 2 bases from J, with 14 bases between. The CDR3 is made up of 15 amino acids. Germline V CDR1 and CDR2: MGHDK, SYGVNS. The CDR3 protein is CASSRGSPYTDTQYF. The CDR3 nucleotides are TGTGCCAGCAGTAGGGGATCCCCCTACACAGATACGCAGTATTTT.

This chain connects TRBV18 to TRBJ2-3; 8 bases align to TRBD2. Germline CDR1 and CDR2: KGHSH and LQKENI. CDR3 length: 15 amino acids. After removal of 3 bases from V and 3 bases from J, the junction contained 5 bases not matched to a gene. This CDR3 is CASSPYSGVTDTQYF. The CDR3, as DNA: TGTGCCAGCTCACCTTATAGCGGGGTGACAGATACGCAGTATTTT. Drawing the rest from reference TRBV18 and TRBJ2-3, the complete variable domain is NAGVMQNPRHLVRRRGQEARLRCSPMKGHSHVYWYRQLPEEGLKFMVYLQKENIIDESGMPKERFSAEFPKEGPSILRIQQVVRGDSAAYFCASSPYSGVTDTQYFGPGTRLTVL.

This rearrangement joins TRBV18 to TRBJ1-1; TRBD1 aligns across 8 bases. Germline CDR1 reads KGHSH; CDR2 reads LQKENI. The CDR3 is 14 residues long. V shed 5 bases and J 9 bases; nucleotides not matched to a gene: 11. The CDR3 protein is CASSYDRGRGQAFF. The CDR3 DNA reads TGTGCCAGCTCATACGACAGGGGACGCGGACAAGCTTTCTTT.

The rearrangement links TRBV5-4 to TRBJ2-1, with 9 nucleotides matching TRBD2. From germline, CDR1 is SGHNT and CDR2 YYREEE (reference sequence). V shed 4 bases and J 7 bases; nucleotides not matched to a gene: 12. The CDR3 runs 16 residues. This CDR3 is CASSLLAGAGKNEQFF. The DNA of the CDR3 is TGTGCCAGCAGCCTGTTAGCGGGAGCGGGGAAAAATGAGCAGTTCTTC. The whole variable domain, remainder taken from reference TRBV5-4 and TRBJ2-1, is ETGVTQSPTHLIKTRGQQVTLRCSSQSGHNTVSWYQQALGQGPQFIFQYYREEENGRGNFPPRFSGLQFPNYSSELNVNALELDDSALYLCASSLLAGAGKNEQFFGPGTRLTVL.